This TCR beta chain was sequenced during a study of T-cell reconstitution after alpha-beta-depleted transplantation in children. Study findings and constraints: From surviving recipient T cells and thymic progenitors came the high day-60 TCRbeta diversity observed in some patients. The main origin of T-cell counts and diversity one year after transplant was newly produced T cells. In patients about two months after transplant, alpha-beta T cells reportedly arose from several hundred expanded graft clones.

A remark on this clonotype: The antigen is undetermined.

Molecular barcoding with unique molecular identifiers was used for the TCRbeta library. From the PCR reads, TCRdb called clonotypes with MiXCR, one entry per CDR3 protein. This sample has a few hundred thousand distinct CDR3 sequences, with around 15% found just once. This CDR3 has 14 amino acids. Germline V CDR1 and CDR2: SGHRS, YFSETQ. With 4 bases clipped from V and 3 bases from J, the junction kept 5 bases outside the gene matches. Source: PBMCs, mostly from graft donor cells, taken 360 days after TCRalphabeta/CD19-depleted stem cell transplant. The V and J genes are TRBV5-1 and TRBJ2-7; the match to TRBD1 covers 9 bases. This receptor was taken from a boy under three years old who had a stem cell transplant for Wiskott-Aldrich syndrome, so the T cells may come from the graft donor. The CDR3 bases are TGCGCCAGCAGCGTTAAGACAGGGGGCTACGAGCAGTACTTC. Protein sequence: CASSVKTGGYEQYF.